One sample yielded the 5 T cell receptor beta chains listed below, sequenced in a study of blood T cell repertoires in COVID-19. Sequencing used immunoSEQ multiplex PCR; TCRdb keeps in-frame clones, though not all of them. The table shows fewer than 250,000 clones, with approximately 90% occurring only once. The material sequenced was peripheral blood. Every receptor here comes from a woman between 40 and 55 years old who had recovered from COVID-19.

V and J are TRBV5-6 and TRBJ1-2; 7 nucleotides line up with TRBD1. J gave up 8 bases and V 5 bases, and 6 bases lay outside the gene matches. Germline-derived CDR1 and CDR2 are SGHDT and YYEEEE. The CDR3 consists of 12 residues. DNA for the CDR3: TGTGCCAGCAGTCAACTGACAGGGGGCTACACCTTC. It encodes CASSQLTGGYTF.

This rearrangement joins TRBV2 to TRBJ1-4; D uncertain. This CDR3 comprises 16 residues. Germline V CDR1 and CDR2: SNHLY, FYNNEI. Between the trimmed V and J ends, which lost 8 bases and 0 bases, there was a span of 16 bases. The CDR3 DNA reads as TGTGCCAGCCGGCGGGCAGGCGCTACAACTAATGAAAAACTGTTTTTT. This encodes CASRRAGATTNEKLFF.

The chain joins TRBV20-1 to TRBJ1-1; unclear D gene. V lost 3 bases and J lost 1, with 6 bases in between. Germline-derived CDR1 and CDR2 are DFQATT and SNEGSKA (reference sequence). The CDR3 is 12 amino acids. The CDR3: CSASPGNTEAFF. DNA of the CDR3: TGCAGTGCTAGTCCAGGGAACACTGAAGCTTTCTTT.

This rearrangement joins TRBV18 to TRBJ2-2; the match to TRBD1 covers 7 bases. CDR1 is KGHSH and CDR2 is LQKENI in the germline V gene. Trimming removed 4 bases from V and 4 bases from J; junction bases left unmatched: 9. CDR3 length equals 16 residues. The CDR3 nucleotides are TGTGCCAGCTCACTCGGGACAGCCATAGGCACCGGGGAGCTGTTTTTT. It translates to CASSLGTAIGTGELFF.

The CDR3 region is CASSLAGSSYNEQFF. CDR3 coding DNA: TGTGCCAGCAGCCTAGCGGGGAGCTCCTACAATGAGCAGTTCTTC. The rearrangement links TRBV4-2 to TRBJ2-1, with 8 bases identical to TRBD2. The trim removed 4 bases at V and 0 bases at J, leaving 2 bases unmatched. Germline V CDR1 and CDR2: LGHNA, YNFKEQ. CDR3 length: 15 residues.